This T cell receptor (beta chain) was identified during a study of T cell responses to AZD1222 COVID-19 vaccine. The overall study: Second-dose schedules of about 4 or about 12 weeks were combined.

Sequenced by immunoSEQ multiplex PCR; TCRdb stores in-frame clones only, minus some. The profile shows about 110,000 clones, more than 80% of them singletons. A remark on this clone: Its cognate antigen is unknown.

Study results and limitations: Spike-specific TCR breadth and depth went up after people got two AZD1222 doses. The peak T cell response came first, and repertoires were sampled only after it. Clonal diversity was possibly underestimated; the donors were predominantly white British and more often female.

The CDR3 length is 15 residues. V was shortened by 1 base and J by 2 bases, with 14 bases between the two germline ends. Germline CDR1 SQVTM, CDR2 ANQGSEA. The rearrangement uses TRBV29-1 and TRBJ1-1, with unresolved D. The TCR sequence derives from an adult in good health. The source was peripheral blood, collected on day 0 of AZD1222 vaccination. CDR3 region: CSVEVAGSPNTEAFF. CDR3 nucleotides: TGCAGCGTTGAAGTCGCCGGGTCACCTAACACTGAAGCTTTCTTT. The entire variable domain, with the rest obtained from reference TRBV29-1 and TRBJ1-1, is as follows: SAVISQKPSRDICQRGTSLTIQCQVDSQVTMMFWYRQQPGQSLTLIATANQGSEATYESGFVIDKFPISRPNLTFSTLTVSNMSPEDSSIYLCSVEVAGSPNTEAFFGQGTRLTVV.